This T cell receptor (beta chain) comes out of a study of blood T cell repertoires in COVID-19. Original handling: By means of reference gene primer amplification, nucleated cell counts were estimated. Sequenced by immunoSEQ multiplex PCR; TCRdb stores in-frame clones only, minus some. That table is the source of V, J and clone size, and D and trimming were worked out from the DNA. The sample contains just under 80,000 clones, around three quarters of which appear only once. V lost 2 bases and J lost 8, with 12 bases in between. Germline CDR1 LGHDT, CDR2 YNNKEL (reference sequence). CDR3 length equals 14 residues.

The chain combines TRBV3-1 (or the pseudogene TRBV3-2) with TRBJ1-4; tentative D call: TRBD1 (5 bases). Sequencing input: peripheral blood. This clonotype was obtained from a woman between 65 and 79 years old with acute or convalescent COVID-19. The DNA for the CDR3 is TGTGCCAGCAGCCAATTTCAGGGTGGAGAAAAACTGTTTTTT. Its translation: CASSQFQGGEKLFF.